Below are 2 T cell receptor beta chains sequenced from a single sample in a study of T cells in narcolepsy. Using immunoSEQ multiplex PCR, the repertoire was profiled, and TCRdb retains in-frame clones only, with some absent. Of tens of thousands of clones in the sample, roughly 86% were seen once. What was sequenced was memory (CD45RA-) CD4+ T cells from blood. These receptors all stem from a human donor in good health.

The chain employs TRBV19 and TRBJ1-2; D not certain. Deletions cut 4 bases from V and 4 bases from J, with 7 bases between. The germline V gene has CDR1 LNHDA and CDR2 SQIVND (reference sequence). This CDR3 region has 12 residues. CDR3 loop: CASSRERYGYTF. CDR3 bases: TGTGCCAGTAGTAGGGAGCGCTATGGCTACACCTTC.

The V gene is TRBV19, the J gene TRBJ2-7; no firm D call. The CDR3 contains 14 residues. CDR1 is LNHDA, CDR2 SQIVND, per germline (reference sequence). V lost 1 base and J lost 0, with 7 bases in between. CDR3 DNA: TGTGCCAGTAGTATAGGGGGAATCTCCTACGAGCAGTACTTC. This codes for CASSIGGISYEQYF.